The 15 T cell receptor beta chains given below trace back to one sample, sequenced in a study of T cells in Graves' hyperthyroidism and ophthalmopathy. Amplification of TCR beta CDR3 regions used RNA as the template. A set of HTBI primers served as the primers for a first-round RT-PCR of the TCR CDR3. One entry per CDR3 protein, called by TCRdb with MiXCR from the multiplex PCR reads. The sample records about 640,000 distinct CDR3 sequences, about 15% being singletons. The sample comprised blood. These receptors were taken from a woman in her forties or fifties with Graves' ophthalmopathy.

Ten or more counts support this clonotype. The chain carries TRBV28 and TRBJ2-1; the match to TRBD1 covers 8 bases. V trimming: 7 bases; J trimming: 3 bases; junction bases outside the gene matches: 11. Germline-derived CDR1 and CDR2 are MDHEN and SYDVKM. CDR3 length: 16 amino acids. CDR3 sequence reads: CASTPRQGIYYNEQFF. In DNA, the CDR3 is TGTGCCAGCACCCCCCGACAGGGGATTTACTACAATGAGCAGTTCTTC.

V usage is TRBV7-2 and J usage is TRBJ2-2, with 9 bases identical to TRBD2. With 4 bases clipped from V and 6 bases from J, the junction kept 27 bases outside the gene matches. This CDR3 region has 22 residues. Germline CDR1 and CDR2: SGHTA and FQGNSA. CDR3 in amino acids: CASSSSVRGAGGPGVPPGELFF. CDR3 nucleotides: TGTGCCAGCAGCTCTAGCGTCCGGGGTGCGGGAGGGCCAGGAGTCCCCCCCGGGGAGCTGTTTTTT.

This clonotype was detected ten times or more. V and J are TRBV13 and TRBJ1-2; D gene unclear. The CDR3 has 13 amino acids. Germline V gene sequence: CDR1 PRHDT, CDR2 FYEKMQ (reference sequence). With 1 base removed from V and 7 bases from J, the gap between germline ends came to 10 bases. The CDR3 DNA reads TGTGCCAGCAGCTTAGACTTGCTAAGTGGCTACACCTTC. Translation: CASSLDLLSGYTF.

This clonotype was seen ten or more times. The chain recombines TRBV3-1 with TRBJ2-7; either TRBD1 or TRBD2 may fit D (5 bases each). Germline CDR1 and CDR2: LGHDT and YNNKEL (reference sequence). The CDR3 covers 16 residues. The germline V and J ends were trimmed by 3 bases and 7 bases, with 22 bases remaining between them. DNA of the CDR3: TGTGCCAGCAGCCAGGGGCTAGCACACAACTCGGAGGAGCAGTACTTC. The encoded protein is CASSQGLAHNSEEQYF.

This clonotype turned up a few times. J is TRBJ2-3 and V is TRBV10-3; D not resolved. The V end was cut by 3 bases, the J end by 0 bases, with 7 bases between. The CDR3 spans 14 residues. The germline V gene has CDR1 ENHRY and CDR2 SYGVKD. The CDR3 sequence: CAISDDQSTDTQYF. The CDR3 DNA reads TGTGCCATCAGTGATGACCAGAGCACAGATACGCAGTATTTT.

This clonotype occurred a few times. The chain is built from TRBV6-1 and TRBJ1-5, with 8 bases fitting TRBD1. The CDR3 spans 14 residues. Germline CDR1 is MNHNS and CDR2 is SASEGT. V lost 6 bases and J lost 3; bases outside the gene matches: 4. The CDR3 DNA follows: TGTGCCAGCAGGAAGGGACAGGTCAATCAGCCCCAGCATTTT. It translates to CASRKGQVNQPQHF.

This clonotype appeared many times. The rearrangement uses TRBV4-1 and TRBJ1-1; a weak D match, TRBD1 (5 bases). Trimming cost V 4 bases and J 5 bases, with 14 bases left between them. The CDR3 spans 14 residues. Germline loops: CDR1 MGHRA, CDR2 YSYEKL. The CDR3 sequence: CASSPPLWGTEAFF. DNA of the CDR3: TGCGCCAGCAGCCCCCCCCTTTGGGGGACTGAAGCTTTCTTT.

This chain joins TRBV13 and TRBJ2-7; tentative D call: TRBD2 (6 bases). Per germline, CDR1 PRHDT and CDR2 FYEKMQ (reference sequence). Trimming stripped 5 bases from V and 6 bases from J, with 14 bases between. The CDR3 runs 13 residues. This CDR3 reads CASSMTGESEQYF. Written as DNA, the CDR3 is TGTGCCAGCAGCATGACGGGGGAAAGCGAGCAGTACTTC.

This clonotype was picked up many times. The chain combines TRBV13 with TRBJ2-1; 8 bases map to TRBD2. This CDR3 has 13 residues. The trim removed 7 bases at V and 9 bases at J, leaving 8 bases unmatched. Germline values: CDR1 PRHDT, CDR2 FYEKMQ (reference sequence). The DNA of the CDR3 is TGTGCCAGCACCCGACTAGCGTCTGTTGAGCAGTTCTTC. Encoded protein: CASTRLASVEQFF.

Ten or more counts support this clonotype. The chain has TRBV14 and TRBJ2-1; possible D gene TRBD2, 5 bases. The germline V and J ends were trimmed by 1 base and 0 bases, with 13 bases remaining between them. The CDR3 extends over 17 amino acids. Germline values: CDR1 SGHDN, CDR2 FVKESK. The CDR3 reads CASSQGPSLSSYNEQFF. CDR3 coding DNA: TGTGCCAGCAGCCAAGGTCCTAGCCTGAGCTCCTACAATGAGCAGTTCTTC.

V usage is TRBV20-1 and J usage is TRBJ2-7, with TRBD1 matching over 8 bases. Germline CDR1 and CDR2: DFQATT and SNEGSKA (reference sequence). Trimming took 0 bases from V and 2 from J; bases not matched to a gene: 3. The CDR3 is 14 residues long. The CDR3 region is CSARDRTGTYEQYF. The CDR3 DNA follows: TGCAGTGCTAGAGATAGGACAGGGACCTACGAGCAGTACTTC.

At least ten counts were recorded for this clonotype. The J gene is TRBJ2-3, the V gene TRBV7-3; D may be TRBD2 (5 bases). Germline loops: CDR1 SGHTA, CDR2 FQGTGA. Trimming shortened V by 5 bases and J by 0 bases, and 15 bases separated the two germline ends. CDR3 size: 16 residues. The CDR3 nucleotides read TGTGCCAGCAGCACCTCGCGGGCGTCTAGCACAGATACGCAGTATTTT. Translated, it gives CASSTSRASSTDTQYF.

This clonotype showed up many times. The chain recombines TRBV20-1 with TRBJ2-1, with 7 bases aligning to TRBD2. The junction had 7 bases not matched to a gene; V was cut back by 2 bases and J by 0 bases. The germline CDR1 and CDR2 sequences are DFQATT and SNEGSKA (reference sequence). The CDR3 has 16 amino acids. CDR3 bases: TGCAGTGCTAGACCCCCAACTAGCGCCTCCTACAATGAGCAGTTCTTC. Translating gives CSARPPTSASYNEQFF.

This chain links TRBV15 with TRBJ2-7, with D possibly TRBD2 on 5 matching bases. Germline V gives CDR1 LNHNV, CDR2 YYDKDF (reference sequence). Trimming cost V 0 bases and J 2 bases, with 14 bases left between them. The CDR3 totals 16 residues. CDR3 loop: CATSRDLASHPYEQYF. CDR3 DNA sequence: TGTGCCACCAGCAGAGATCTGGCTAGCCACCCCTACGAGCAGTACTTC.

This chain links TRBV5-8 with TRBJ1-6; D not resolved. Germline assignment: CDR1 SGHTS and CDR2 YDEGEE. CDR3 length equals 16 residues. V shed 1 base and J shed 8 bases, with 16 bases lying between them. The CDR3 DNA reads as TGTGCCAGCAGCTTGAAGGATTGGTACGCGGATTCACCCCTCCACTTT. This encodes CASSLKDWYADSPLHF.